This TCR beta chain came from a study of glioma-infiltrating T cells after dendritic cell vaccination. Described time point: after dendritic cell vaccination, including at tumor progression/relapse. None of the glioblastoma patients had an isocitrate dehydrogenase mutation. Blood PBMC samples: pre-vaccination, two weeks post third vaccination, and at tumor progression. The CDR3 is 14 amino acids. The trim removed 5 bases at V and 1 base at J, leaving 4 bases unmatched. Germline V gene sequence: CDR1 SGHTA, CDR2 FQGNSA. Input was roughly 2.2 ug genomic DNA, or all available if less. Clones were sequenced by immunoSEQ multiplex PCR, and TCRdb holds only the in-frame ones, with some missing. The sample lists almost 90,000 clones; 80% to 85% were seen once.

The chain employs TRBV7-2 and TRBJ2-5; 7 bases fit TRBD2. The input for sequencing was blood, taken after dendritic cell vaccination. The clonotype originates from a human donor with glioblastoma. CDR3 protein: CASSVSGRQETQYF. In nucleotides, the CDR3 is TGTGCCAGCAGCGTTAGCGGGCGCCAAGAGACCCAGTACTTC.